What follows are 32 T cell receptor beta chains derived from one specimen sequenced in a study of cytomegalovirus exposure and HLA in healthy donors (dated by TCRdb to the late 2010s). Receptors were amplified or captured by the immunoSEQ multiplex PCR assay. For the multiplex PCR, a mixture combining 60 forward primers for TCR Vbeta segments and 13 reverse primers for TCR Jbeta segments was used. In its TCRdb copy, this immuneACCESS table keeps in-frame sequences only and misses some clones. Where compared with another copy, unresolved V genes explain less than half of these, and the others have no known cause. The sample table includes under 200,000 clones. About 6.8% of the sample belongs to the ten largest clones. The sequenced sample was PBMCs. The receptor set was obtained from a man younger than 45 in good health and CMV-seronegative.

CDR3 sequence: CASSLALWNSIADTQYF. The CDR3 DNA is TGTGCCAGCAGCTTGGCCCTTTGGAACAGTATAGCAGATACGCAGTATTTT. The gene calls are TRBV5-4 and TRBJ2-3; D call uncertain. The CDR3 extends over 17 amino acids. V shed 0 bases and J shed 4 bases, with 18 bases lying between them. CDR1 and CDR2 (germline): SGHNT, YYREEE (reference sequence).

This chain connects TRBV7-2 to TRBJ2-1, with TRBD2 identical over 9 bases. Trimming at V came to 8 bases and at J to 6 bases, leaving 5 bases not matched to a gene. The germline V gene has CDR1 SGHTA and CDR2 FQGNSA. This CDR3 is built from 13 residues. CDR3 amino acids: CASAGGPSNEQFF. CDR3 nucleotide sequence: TGTGCCAGCGCGGGAGGGCCAAGCAATGAGCAGTTCTTC.

The chain is built from TRBV30 and TRBJ2-7; 9 nucleotides agree with TRBD1. J was trimmed by 6 bases and V by 4 bases; bases with no gene match: 13. CDR1 GTSNPN and CDR2 SVGIG come from the germline V gene (reference sequence). There are 15 residues in the CDR3. The CDR3 loop reads CAWNTREGQGGEQYF. CDR3 coding DNA: TGTGCCTGGAATACTAGGGAGGGACAGGGAGGCGAGCAGTACTTC.

The chain employs TRBV7-9 and TRBJ2-3; D remains unclear. V lost 5 bases and J 4 bases, leaving 10 bases between the germline ends. Per germline, CDR1 SEHNR and CDR2 FQNEAQ (reference sequence). The CDR3 sequence is 13 residues long. The CDR3 protein is CASSPDTADTQYF. The DNA of the CDR3 is TGTGCCAGCAGCCCCGACACGGCAGATACGCAGTATTTT.

The J gene is TRBJ2-7, the V gene TRBV6-5, with unresolved D. The CDR3 extends over 14 amino acids. The ends were cut back, 5 bases at V and 2 bases at J, with 13 bases in the middle. In germline, CDR1 is MNHEY, CDR2 SVGAGI. CDR3 DNA: TGTGCCAGCAGTGCCCCAGTCCCACCCTACGAGCAGTACTTC. Translation gives CASSAPVPPYEQYF.

The chain is built from TRBV7-2 and TRBJ1-4, with D unclear. CDR3 length: 12 amino acids. V lost 6 bases to trimming and J lost 8 bases, with 10 bases between them. Germline V CDR1 and CDR2: SGHTA, FQGNSA. The CDR3 DNA is TGTGCCAGCAGTCAACCGGGAGAAAAACTGTTTTTT. Translating gives CASSQPGEKLFF.

The chain employs TRBV29-1 and TRBJ2-7, with 7 bases matching TRBD1. CDR1 and CDR2 from the germline V gene are SQVTM and ANQGSEA. CDR3 length: 14 residues. J lost 5 bases, V lost 4 bases, and 11 bases had no gene match. DNA for the CDR3: TGCAGCGTTGCCCGGACAGGTGGGGCCCACGAGCAGTACTTC. This sequence encodes CSVARTGGAHEQYF.

The chain has TRBV10-1 and TRBJ1-4; D is undetermined. This CDR3 has 16 amino acids. V was pared by 2 bases and J by 5 bases, with 15 bases between. The germline V gene has CDR1 WNHNN and CDR2 SYGVQD (reference sequence). The CDR3 DNA sequence: TGCGCCAGCAGTGAGCCTCCACAGCTGTTGAATGAAAAACTGTTTTTT. This sequence encodes CASSEPPQLLNEKLFF.

The chain joins TRBV7-6 to TRBJ2-7, with 8 bases that match TRBD1. This CDR3 contains 15 residues. The germline gives CDR1 SGHVS, CDR2 FNYEAQ. Losses at the gene ends were 4 bases for V and 3 bases for J; bases not matched to a gene: 8. The CDR3 DNA reads TGTGCCAGCAGCTCTGGACAGGGCCCGGGCTACGAGCAGTACTTC. This gives the protein CASSSGQGPGYEQYF.

V and J are TRBV19 and TRBJ2-3, with TRBD2 identical over 8 bases. CDR3 length equals 19 residues. CDR1 is LNHDA, CDR2 SQIVND, per germline (reference sequence). V shed 0 bases, J shed 6 bases, and the junction held 17 bases outside the gene matches. The CDR3 region has the DNA TGTGCCAGTAGTATAGATCCCCCAGGGTTTGCGGGAGGTTCGGATACGCAGTATTTT. Protein: CASSIDPPGFAGGSDTQYF.

V gene TRBV7-8 combines with J gene TRBJ2-7; D is unresolved. Trimming removed 2 bases at V and 3 bases at J, with 14 bases between. This CDR3 is 15 amino acids long. Looked up from germline, CDR1 is SGHVS and CDR2 is FQNEAQ. The CDR3, as DNA: TGTGCCAGCAGCTTAAGGCCAGGCGTGGGCTACGAGCAGTACTTC. Protein sequence: CASSLRPGVGYEQYF. Variable domain in full (rest from reference TRBV7-8 and TRBJ2-7): GAGVSQSPRYKVAKRGQDVALRCDPISGHVSLFWYQQALGQGPEFLTYFQNEAQLDKSGLPSDRFFAERPEGSVSTLKIQRTQQEDSAVYLCASSLRPGVGYEQYFGPGTRLTVT.

V and J are TRBV27 and TRBJ2-7; TRBD2 is a possible D gene (5 bases). Germline V lookup: CDR1 MNHEY, CDR2 SMNVEV (reference sequence). With 2 bases removed from V and 3 bases from J, the gap between germline ends came to 17 bases. This CDR3 spans 16 amino acids. CDR3 bases: TGTGCCAGCAGTTTAAGGCGGTACGGGGAAAGCTACGAGCAGTACTTC. It translates to CASSLRRYGESYEQYF.

The chain links TRBV27 to TRBJ2-7; 14 positions match TRBD2. Trimming at V came to 5 bases and at J to 5 bases, leaving 8 bases not matched to a gene. This CDR3 is built from 16 residues. The germline V gene encodes CDR1 MNHEY and CDR2 SMNVEV (reference sequence). In DNA, the CDR3 is TGTGCCAGCAGTCATCGACTAGCGGGAGGGGGTGACGAGCAGTACTTC. Translating gives CASSHRLAGGGDEQYF.

The chain couples TRBV5-4 to TRBJ1-5, with D perhaps TRBD1 (5 bases). CDR3 length: 16 amino acids. Between the trimmed V and J ends, which lost 0 bases and 10 bases, there was a span of 20 bases. Germline V CDR1 and CDR2: SGHNT, YYREEE (reference sequence). This CDR3 reads CASSLGGRQGNGPQHF. CDR3 nucleotide sequence: TGTGCCAGCAGCTTGGGGGGGAGGCAGGGCAATGGTCCCCAGCATTTT.

This sequence joins TRBV9 and TRBJ2-1, with 13 bases that match TRBD2. V lost 5 bases to trimming and J lost 9 bases; unmatched junction nucleotides: 8. This CDR3 is built from 15 residues. CDR1 and CDR2 from the germline V gene are SGDLS and YYNGEE. The CDR3 coding sequence is TGTGCCAGCAGTGCTACTAGCGGGAGGGCCAGTGAGCAGTTCTTC. It codes for CASSATSGRASEQFF.

The chain combines TRBV19 with TRBJ1-2, with TRBD1 as a possible D gene (5 bases). The CDR3 is 15 residues long. The V end was cut by 3 bases, the J end by 4 bases, with 15 bases between. From germline, CDR1 is LNHDA and CDR2 SQIVND (reference sequence). The DNA of the CDR3 is TGTGCCAGTAGTATTAGCAGGGCGGTTGCCTATGGCTACACCTTC. This sequence encodes CASSISRAVAYGYTF.

The rearrangement joins TRBV19 to TRBJ1-5; D is possibly TRBD1 (5 bases). This CDR3 region has 15 residues. Between the trimmed V and J ends, which lost 8 bases and 7 bases, there was a span of 21 bases. Germline values: CDR1 LNHDA, CDR2 SQIVND (reference sequence). The CDR3 loop is CASAIRRGFEQPQHF. CDR3 DNA sequence: TGTGCCAGTGCCATCCGCCGGGGGTTTGAACAGCCCCAGCATTTT.

The J gene is TRBJ2-1, the V gene TRBV9; the D gene is possibly TRBD2 (6 bases). Germline CDR1 is SGDLS and CDR2 is YYNGEE. This CDR3 region has 15 residues. Between the trimmed V and J ends, which lost 0 bases and 2 bases, there was a span of 9 bases. The CDR3 region has the DNA TGTGCCAGCAGCGTAGCGGAGGGGACCTACAATGAGCAGTTCTTC. Its protein product is CASSVAEGTYNEQFF.

V usage is TRBV7-7 and J usage is TRBJ2-1, with a possible D match to TRBD1 (6 bases). This CDR3 is built from 15 residues. From germline, CDR1 is SSHAT and CDR2 FNYEAQ (reference sequence). Trimming removed 5 bases at V and 2 bases at J, with 13 bases between. The CDR3, as DNA: TGTGCCAGCAGCCATGGCAGGGGCGCCTACAATGAGCAGTTCTTC. This encodes CASSHGRGAYNEQFF.

The V gene is TRBV9, the J gene TRBJ2-3; 7 nucleotides line up with TRBD2. Looked up from germline, CDR1 is SGDLS and CDR2 is YYNGEE. With V trimmed by 3 bases and J by 6 bases, 10 bases remained unmatched. The CDR3 covers 15 residues. DNA of the CDR3: TGTGCCAGCAGCGGACAGCGGGGCGTACGGGATACGCAGTATTTT. This translates into CASSGQRGVRDTQYF.

The rearrangement joins TRBV5-1 to TRBJ2-2; 8 bases map to TRBD2. V dropped 2 bases and J dropped 4; count of bases not matched to a gene: 10. Germline V lookup: CDR1 SGHRS, CDR2 YFSETQ. The CDR3 runs 17 residues. The CDR3 DNA is TGCGCCAGCAGCTTACCGGGACTAGAAGCGGGCACCGGGGAGCTGTTTTTT. This sequence encodes CASSLPGLEAGTGELFF. The full variable domain, completed using reference TRBV5-1 and TRBJ2-2, is KAGVTQTPRYLIKTRGQQVTLSCSPISGHRSVSWYQQTPGQGLQFLFEYFSETQRNKGNFPGRFSGRQFSNSRSEMNVSTLELGDSALYLCASSLPGLEAGTGELFFGEGSRLTVL.

The V and J genes are TRBV6-6 and TRBJ2-5; 7 bases map to TRBD2. V gave up 3 bases and J gave up 2 bases; unmatched junction bases: 9. The CDR3 contains 16 residues. The germline CDR1 and CDR2 sequences are MNHNY and SVGAGI (reference sequence). CDR3 region: CASSYPPSGSQETQYF. CDR3 nucleotides: TGTGCCAGCAGTTATCCCCCTAGCGGATCACAAGAGACCCAGTACTTC.

The chain combines TRBV5-1 with TRBJ2-4, with TRBD2 matching over 12 bases. The CDR3 covers 16 residues. The ends lost 4 bases at V and 6 bases at J; junction bases unmatched: 8. CDR1 is SGHRS and CDR2 is YFSETQ in the germline V gene. The DNA for the CDR3 is TGCGCCAGCAGCGAAGCCCCGGGACTAGCGGGAAACATTCAGTACTTC. It specifies CASSEAPGLAGNIQYF.

The CDR3 DNA follows: TGCGCCAGCAGCCAAGGGCATTCAGGGGAGAGGAATGAAAAACTGTTTTTT. It translates to CASSQGHSGERNEKLFF. The rearrangement uses TRBV4-3 and TRBJ1-4; tentatively, D is TRBD1 (6 bases). Germline V gene sequence: CDR1 LGHNA, CDR2 YSLEER. The length of the CDR3 is 17 residues. V was clipped by 1 base and J by 5 bases, with 17 bases between them.

The chain combines TRBV19 with TRBJ1-1; the D gene is possibly TRBD1 (6 bases). The V end was cut by 7 bases, the J end by 0 bases, with 15 bases between. The germline gives CDR1 LNHDA, CDR2 SQIVND (reference sequence). This CDR3 is built from 15 residues. In DNA form, the CDR3 reads TGTGCCAGTACCGGGGGGCGCGGGATGAACACTGAAGCTTTCTTT. Translation: CASTGGRGMNTEAFF.

On this clone: In the same sample, other DNA sequences code for this CDR3. The rearrangement uses TRBV11-2 and TRBJ1-5, with TRBD1 identical over 10 bases. The CDR3 spans 16 residues. Germline CDR1 reads SGHAT; CDR2 reads FQNNGV. V lost 1 base, J lost 2 bases, and 2 bases stayed unmatched. The CDR3 is CASSLGGQGGNQPQHF. The CDR3 bases are TGTGCCAGCAGCTTAGGAGGACAGGGGGGCAATCAGCCCCAGCATTTT.

This rearrangement joins TRBV5-6 to TRBJ2-3; 8 bases match TRBD2. The CDR3 length is 15 residues. The V and J ends lost 3 bases and 2 bases, in that order; junction bases with no gene match: 5. Germline values: CDR1 SGHDT, CDR2 YYEEEE. The CDR3 region has the DNA TGTGCCAGCAGCTACGGACTAGCTTCCACAGATACGCAGTATTTT. It encodes CASSYGLASTDTQYF. The full variable domain, with the rest looked up from reference TRBV5-6 and TRBJ2-3, is DAGVTQSPTHLIKTRGQQVTLRCSPKSGHDTVSWYQQALGQGPQFIFQYYEEEERQRGNFPDRFSGHQFPNYSSELNVNALLLGDSALYLCASSYGLASTDTQYFGPGTRLTVL.

This sequence joins TRBV5-4 and TRBJ1-6; unclear D gene. V was trimmed by 6 bases and J by 7 bases, leaving 14 bases between them. There are 14 residues in the CDR3. Germline values: CDR1 SGHNT, CDR2 YYREEE (reference sequence). Here the CDR3 DNA reads TGTGCCAGCACCCCGCAGGCCGAGAATTCACCCCTCCACTTT. It yields the protein CASTPQAENSPLHF.

This chain uses TRBV7-2 with TRBJ2-2, with D perhaps matching TRBD2 (5 bases). From germline, CDR1 is SGHTA and CDR2 FQGNSA. The CDR3 has 14 residues. Deletions cut 4 bases from V and 5 bases from J, with 11 bases between. This CDR3 reads CASSSPGETGELFF. CDR3 sequence (DNA): TGTGCCAGCAGCTCACCCGGGGAGACCGGGGAGCTGTTTTTT.

V gene TRBV28 combines with J gene TRBJ1-4, with D uncertain. The CDR3 extends over 15 amino acids. Germline V CDR1 and CDR2: MDHEN, SYDVKM. The V end was cut by 5 bases, the J end by 6 bases, with 16 bases between. CDR3 in DNA: TGTGCCAGCAGTAAAACGGGAGGTTACCATGAAAAACTGTTTTTT. Encoded protein: CASSKTGGYHEKLFF.

The chain recombines TRBV18 with TRBJ1-2; D unclear. The CDR3 runs 14 residues. Trimming left V 4 bases short and J 4 bases short, with 13 bases between. Germline CDR1 and CDR2: KGHSH and LQKENI. CDR3 region: CASSLETATYGYTF. In nucleotides, the CDR3 is TGTGCCAGCTCACTGGAGACGGCTACCTATGGCTACACCTTC.

This rearrangement joins TRBV13 to TRBJ2-2; no clear D gene. The CDR3 is made up of 12 amino acids. The germline CDR1 and CDR2 sequences are PRHDT and FYEKMQ (reference sequence). Trimming took off 5 bases at V and 5 bases at J, with 6 bases between the two ends. The CDR3 is CASSQWTGELFF. The CDR3 DNA reads as TGTGCCAGCAGCCAGTGGACCGGGGAGCTGTTTTTT.